This TCR beta chain was captured by sequencing in a study of blood T cell repertoires in COVID-19. Turning to the study itself: Sites in the United States, Italy and Spain provided acute and convalescent COVID-19 samples.

Authors' processing steps: From reference gene primer amplification, estimates of nucleated cell counts were derived. The data were produced by immunoSEQ multiplex PCR, yet TCRdb's version contains in-frame clones alone and is incomplete. D and trimming were read from the DNA, whereas the V and J calls and clone size are those reported in that table. The sample consists of approximately 220,000 clones, 80% to 90% of them appearing once. Study members were between 18 and 89 years old and lived in approximately 25 US regions. Participants' reported clinical history set cohort assignment. Germline loops: CDR1 LGHDT, CDR2 YNNKEL (reference sequence). CDR3 length: 14 amino acids. V lost 6 bases and J lost 6, with 12 bases in between.

Sequencing input: PBMCs or T cells enriched from blood (not recorded which). V usage is TRBV3-1 (or the pseudogene TRBV3-2) and J usage is TRBJ1-6; D gene uncertain. This receptor was identified in a woman between 40 and 55 years old with acute COVID-19. CDR3 protein: CASRPGYLNSPLHF. The CDR3 DNA is TGTGCCAGCAGGCCGGGGTATCTTAATTCACCCCTCCACTTT.